A selection of T cell receptor beta chains follows, all from one sample in a study of T-cell reconstitution after alpha-beta-depleted transplantation in children. TCRdb used MiXCR to reprocess the PCR reads, holding one entry per CDR3 protein. The repertoire includes about 460,000 distinct CDR3 sequences, approximately 12% of them detected once, and approximately 5.4% sits in the top ten. Sequences were derived from PBMCs from the stem cell graft donor, sampled from the stem cell graft. The receptor source for this set is a human donor who donated a stem cell graft to a child with combined immunodeficiency. The conserved cysteine and the conserved F or W are not part of the CDR3 here. A D gene is named only where the DNA matches it firmly.

V gene	J gene	D gene	CDR3 protein
TRBV12-3/TRBV12-4	TRBJ2-7	TRBD1	ASSRQGPYEQY
TRBV29-1	TRBJ2-7	NA	SVSVGTDEQY
TRBV20-1	TRBJ2-1	NA	SAGGSFYSYNEQF
TRBV12-3/TRBV12-4	TRBJ1-5	NA	ASSPLGGTAQH
TRBV27	TRBJ1-5	TRBD1	ASNGGTGPNQPQH
TRBV5-1	TRBJ2-3	NA	ASSWPQQGDTQY
TRBV12-3/TRBV12-4	TRBJ1-1	NA	ASSPGLPDTEAF
TRBV30	TRBJ2-1	NA	AWSGSSYNEQF
TRBV4-3	TRBJ2-3	NA	ASSQVVPPHDTQY
TRBV15	TRBJ2-7	TRBD2	ATSTPGLVYEQY
TRBV12-3/TRBV12-4	TRBJ2-7	NA	ASEGAAHLPGEQY
TRBV12-5	TRBJ2-6	NA	APRLGGYSGANVLT
TRBV12-3/TRBV12-4	TRBJ2-1	TRBD1	ASSRGQGKRYDQF
TRBV4-3	TRBJ2-3	NA	ASSQDTAAEDTQY
TRBV27	TRBJ2-7	TRBD1	ASSLSRGHEQY
TRBV5-1	TRBJ2-3	NA	ASSLEYPSTDTQY